This TCR beta chain was profiled in a study of CD8 T cells in ankylosing spondylitis. Using its own MiXCR run on the 5' RACE reads, TCRdb lists one record per CDR3 protein. The sample has approximately 350,000 distinct CDR3 sequences; roughly 20% are singletons. Points from the study as a whole: It appeared that ankylosing spondylitis blood was characterized by a TCR beta motif of about eight highly homologous variants. In ankylosing spondylitis patients, matched synovial fluid reportedly showed significant enrichment of disease-linked clones.

This CDR3 spans 15 amino acids. Losses at the gene ends were 6 bases for V and 6 bases for J; bases not matched to a gene: 11. Germline V lookup: CDR1 SGHAT, CDR2 FQNNGV. In regard to this clonotype: Antigen specificity is unknown.

This TCR came from a male donor with ankylosing spondylitis or in good health (not recorded which). The sample consisted of blood, either unsorted or a sorted T cell fraction (not recorded which). V is TRBV11-2 and J is TRBJ2-4, with TRBD2 matching over 7 bases. The CDR3 DNA follows: TGTGCCAGCAGTCCTGGGGTCTCGGGGGGAAACATTCAGTACTTC. Translation: CASSPGVSGGNIQYF.